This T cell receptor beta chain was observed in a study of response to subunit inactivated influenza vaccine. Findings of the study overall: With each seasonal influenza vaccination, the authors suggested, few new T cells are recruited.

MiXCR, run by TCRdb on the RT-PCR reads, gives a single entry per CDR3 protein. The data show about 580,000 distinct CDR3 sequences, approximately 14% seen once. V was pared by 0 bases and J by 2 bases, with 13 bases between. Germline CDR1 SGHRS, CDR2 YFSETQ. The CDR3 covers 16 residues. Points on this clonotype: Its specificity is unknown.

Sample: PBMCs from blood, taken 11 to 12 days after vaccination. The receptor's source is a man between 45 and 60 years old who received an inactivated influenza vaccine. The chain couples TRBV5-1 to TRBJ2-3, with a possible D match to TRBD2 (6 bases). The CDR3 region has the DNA TGCGCCAGCAGCTTGGATGGGACTTCATACACAGATACGCAGTATTTT. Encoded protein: CASSLDGTSYTDTQYF.